In this sample, the clone carrying this T cell receptor (beta chain) turned up a few times. The antigen remains unidentified. The study amplified TCR beta CDR3 regions using RNA transcripts. HTBI primers primed a first-round RT-PCR, and a second-round multiplex PCR followed. One entry per CDR3 protein results from TCRdb running MiXCR on the multiplex PCR reads. The sample records about 740,000 distinct CDR3 sequences, around 40% being singletons. The sample comes from a study of Graves' ophthalmopathy and Graves' hyperthyroidism. The overall study: Sampling took place at initial diagnosis, with peripheral blood obtained before any treatment.

Overall study results and limits: With about 88% sensitivity and 75% to 84% specificity, a 13-signature model separated ophthalmopathy from stable hyperthyroidism. For predicting ophthalmopathy progression, the model had 70.59% sensitivity and approximately 72% specificity.

Moderate-to-severe activity, CAS ≥3, NOSPECS ≥4 and duration under 3 months were recorded for donors with ophthalmopathy. Germline-derived CDR1 and CDR2 are SNHLY and FYNNEI. V shed 5 bases and J shed 1 base, with 8 bases lying between them. This CDR3 has 13 amino acids. The rearrangement links TRBV2 to TRBJ1-2; no clear D gene. The receptor was isolated from an adult man with Graves' ophthalmopathy. The material sequenced was peripheral blood. The DNA of the CDR3 is TGTGCCAGCAGTTCGGACCATAACTATGGCTACACCTTC. Protein sequence: CASSSDHNYGYTF.